The present TCR beta chain was sequenced within a study of cytomegalovirus exposure and HLA in healthy donors. Points from the study as a whole: Analysis was carried out at a later point, and it linked a missense DCLRE1C variant to TCR beta V- and J-gene trimming. The study had only CMV serostatus as immune exposure information. In a later analysis, specific HLA alleles were associated with 15,000 to 20,000 TCR beta sequences at a 0.05 false discovery rate.

The CDR3 has 12 amino acids. Germline values: CDR1 KGHSH, CDR2 LQKENI. The V and J ends lost 0 bases and 5 bases respectively, with 4 bases between them. A word on this clone: Its antigen remains unidentified.

PCR primers comprised 60 Vbeta and 13 Jbeta primers. Clones were sequenced by immunoSEQ multiplex PCR, and TCRdb holds only the in-frame ones, with some missing. The sample lists about 150,000 clones; roughly 78% were seen once. This TCR derives from a woman in her forties or fifties in good health and CMV-seropositive. Input material: PBMCs. The chain is built from TRBV18 and TRBJ2-5; unclear D gene. The CDR3: CASSPPEETQYF. As DNA, the CDR3 is TGTGCCAGCTCACCACCGGAGGAGACCCAGTACTTC.